This TCR beta chain was identified during a study of T-cell reconstitution after alpha-beta-depleted transplantation in children. Regarding the study as a whole: There were reportedly several hundred expanded graft clones from which alpha-beta T cells came about two months after transplant.

This clonotype appeared many times. What it binds is not known. Unique molecular identifiers were incorporated into the prepared TCRbeta library. TCRdb redid the calling of the PCR reads with MiXCR, one entry per CDR3 protein. The table includes around 200,000 distinct CDR3 sequences, under 13% detected once. This specimen was PBMCs, taken before TCRalphabeta/CD19-depleted stem cell transplant. This sequence was found in a child in the first two years of life with acute myeloid leukemia, due to receive a stem cell transplant.

The CDR3 spells CSASRVGYTF. The DNA of the CDR3 is TGCAGTGCTAGTCGAGTGGGCTACACCTTC. V is TRBV20-1 and J is TRBJ1-2; D is ambiguous. Germline V lookup: CDR1 DFQATT, CDR2 SNEGSKA (reference sequence). The CDR3 totals 10 residues. The ends were cut back, 3 bases at V and 8 bases at J, with 7 bases in the middle.